A selection of T cell receptor beta chains follows, all from one sample in a study of blood T cell repertoires in COVID-19. Repertoires were generated with immunoSEQ multiplex PCR, while TCRdb's copy carries only in-frame clones and drops some. The sample gives approximately 210,000 clones, approximately 90% of which show up once; around 2.2% is in the top ten. Sequenced material: peripheral blood. These receptors were collected from a man younger than 45 who had recovered from COVID-19. CDR3s include the opening cysteine and the closing phenylalanine or tryptophan. D genes are given only for firm matches. A row's size may be missing; if present it is once, few, many or a size class.

v_gene: TRBV5-8; d_gene: NA; j_gene: TRBJ2-5; abundance: NA; len: 11; CDR3aa: CASSFRETQYF; CDR3nt: TGTGCCAGCAGCTTCCGAGAGACCCAGTACTTC
v_gene: TRBV20-1; d_gene: NA; j_gene: TRBJ1-2; abundance: NA; len: 11; CDR3aa: CSGGQRNVYTF; CDR3nt: TGCAGTGGAGGACAACGGAACGTCTACACCTTC
v_gene: TRBV6-5; d_gene: NA; j_gene: TRBJ1-2; abundance: NA; len: 14; CDR3aa: CASNGWELLSGYTF; CDR3nt: TGTGCCAGCAACGGTTGGGAGTTACTTAGTGGCTACACCTTC
v_gene: TRBV7-2; d_gene: TRBD1; j_gene: TRBJ2-1; abundance: NA; len: 16; CDR3aa: CASSPRDRGSYNEQFF; CDR3nt: TGTGCCAGCAGCCCCCGGGACAGGGGTTCCTACAATGAGCAGTTCTTC
v_gene: TRBV2; d_gene: NA; j_gene: TRBJ1-5; abundance: NA; len: 14; CDR3aa: CASSSPGGDQPQHF; CDR3nt: TGTGCCAGCAGTTCTCCGGGGGGCGATCAGCCCCAGCATTTT
v_gene: TRBV6-5; d_gene: TRBD2; j_gene: TRBJ2-7; abundance: NA; len: 16; CDR3aa: CASSYGIGGASYEQYF; CDR3nt: TGTGCCAGCAGTTACGGGATCGGGGGGGCCTCCTACGAGCAGTACTTC
v_gene: TRBV19; d_gene: NA; j_gene: TRBJ2-2; abundance: NA; len: 15; CDR3aa: CASSNRNRYTGELFF; CDR3nt: TGTGCCAGTAGTAATCGGAACAGGTACACCGGGGAGCTGTTTTTT
v_gene: TRBV19; d_gene: TRBD1; j_gene: TRBJ1-2; abundance: NA; len: 15; CDR3aa: CASSDPGGGRNGYTF; CDR3nt: TGTGCCAGTAGCGACCCAGGGGGCGGTCGAAATGGCTACACCTTC
v_gene: TRBV3-1/TRBV3-2; d_gene: NA; j_gene: TRBJ2-1; abundance: NA; len: 14; CDR3aa: CASSQRTFGNEQFF; CDR3nt: TGTGCCAGCAGCCAGCGGACTTTCGGCAATGAGCAGTTCTTC
v_gene: TRBV12-5; d_gene: NA; j_gene: TRBJ1-2; abundance: NA; len: 12; CDR3aa: CASGFEAIGYTF; CDR3nt: TGTGCTAGTGGTTTCGAGGCTATTGGCTACACCTTC
v_gene: TRBV10-3; d_gene: TRBD1; j_gene: TRBJ1-2; abundance: once; len: 15; CDR3aa: CAISPSTGANYGYTF; CDR3nt: TGTGCCATCAGTCCTTCGACAGGGGCTAACTATGGCTACACCTTC
v_gene: TRBV6-5; d_gene: NA; j_gene: TRBJ2-3; abundance: NA; len: 15; CDR3aa: CASGLEGPSTDTQYF; CDR3nt: TGTGCCAGCGGCTTGGAGGGACCTAGCACAGATACGCAGTATTTT
v_gene: TRBV11-2; d_gene: TRBD1; j_gene: TRBJ1-1; abundance: NA; len: 15; CDR3aa: CASSLLGGQGHSAFF; CDR3nt: TGTGCCAGCAGCCTCCTGGGAGGACAGGGTCATAGTGCTTTCTTT
v_gene: TRBV9; d_gene: TRBD1; j_gene: TRBJ1-2; abundance: NA; len: 14; CDR3aa: CASSPGQGAYGYTF; CDR3nt: TGTGCCAGCAGCCCCGGACAGGGGGCTTATGGCTACACCTTC
v_gene: TRBV11-2; d_gene: NA; j_gene: TRBJ2-7; abundance: once; len: 11; CDR3aa: CASSPYQNQYF; CDR3nt: TGTGCCAGCAGCCCTTACCAGAATCAGTACTTC